This is a list of T cell receptor beta chains from one sample in a study of human T cells and chemical hapten exposure. MiXCR, applied by TCRdb to the RACE reads, yields one record per CDR3 protein. The sample yields about 360,000 distinct CDR3 sequences, roughly 4.8% seen once. Sample: whole blood, taken in connection with sensitization to the hapten diphenylcyclopropenone (DPC). The receptors were sampled from a woman aged 45-65 years with alopecia areata. Some clones in this sample may be carry-over from other donors' samples. The CDR3 runs from the conserved cysteine through the conserved F or W. Fields, in order: CDR3 length, clone size, V gene, J gene, D gene, CDR3 DNA, CDR3 protein. A D gene is named only where the DNA matches it firmly. A row's size may be missing; if present it is once, few, many or a size class.

cdr3_length: 15; clone_size: many; v_call: TRBV6-5; j_call: TRBJ1-2; d_call: TRBD1; cdr3_nt: TGTGCCAGCACCCTAGACAGGGGAGGAAACTATGGCTACACCTTC; cdr3_aa: CASTLDRGGNYGYTF
cdr3_length: 16; clone_size: -; v_call: TRBV5-6; j_call: TRBJ2-1; d_call: TRBD2; cdr3_nt: TGTGCCAGCAGCTTGTTTGGACTAGCGGGCTACAATGAGCAGTTCTTC; cdr3_aa: CASSLFGLAGYNEQFF
cdr3_length: 12; clone_size: many; v_call: TRBV20-1; j_call: TRBJ1-2; d_call: -; cdr3_nt: TGCAGTGCTACGGGGGCCACCTATGGCTACACCTTC; cdr3_aa: CSATGATYGYTF
cdr3_length: 15; clone_size: many; v_call: TRBV15; j_call: TRBJ1-1; d_call: -; cdr3_nt: TGTGCCACCAGCAGAGAGGTCGCCTTGAACACTGAAGCTTTCTTT; cdr3_aa: CATSREVALNTEAFF
cdr3_length: 18; clone_size: -; v_call: TRBV21-1; j_call: TRBJ2-3; d_call: -; cdr3_nt: TGTGCCAGCAGCAGAAGGGGACCAGGGGGCGGCCGCACAGATACGCAGTATTTT; cdr3_aa: CASSRRGPGGGRTDTQYF
cdr3_length: 14; clone_size: many; v_call: TRBV6-5; j_call: TRBJ1-5; d_call: TRBD1; cdr3_nt: TGTGCCAGCAGTTACGGGACAGGGGACTGGCCCCAGCATTTT; cdr3_aa: CASSYGTGDWPQHF
cdr3_length: 15; clone_size: -; v_call: TRBV6-1; j_call: TRBJ1-2; d_call: TRBD1; cdr3_nt: TGTGCCAGCAGTGAAGCCGGGACAGGGGCTCATGGCTACACCTTC; cdr3_aa: CASSEAGTGAHGYTF
cdr3_length: 15; clone_size: many; v_call: TRBV5-6; j_call: TRBJ2-7; d_call: TRBD2; cdr3_nt: TGTGCCAGCAGCTTAGTAATAGCTAGCGGGACCTGGGAGTACTTC; cdr3_aa: CASSLVIASGTWEYF
cdr3_length: 15; clone_size: many; v_call: TRBV5-1; j_call: TRBJ1-1; d_call: -; cdr3_nt: TGCGCCAGCAGCTTGGACGGACGGACGAACACTGAAGCTTTCTTT; cdr3_aa: CASSLDGRTNTEAFF
cdr3_length: 16; clone_size: many; v_call: TRBV6-6; j_call: TRBJ1-1; d_call: TRBD1; cdr3_nt: TGTGCCAGCAGTACCACCGGGACAGGGGGAAACACTGAAGCTTTCTTT; cdr3_aa: CASSTTGTGGNTEAFF
cdr3_length: 15; clone_size: few; v_call: TRBV6-1; j_call: TRBJ2-7; d_call: -; cdr3_nt: TGTGCCAGCAGTGAAGCGCTGGCGGGATTCGACGAGCAGTACTTC; cdr3_aa: CASSEALAGFDEQYF
cdr3_length: 16; clone_size: -; v_call: TRBV9; j_call: TRBJ2-1; d_call: TRBD2; cdr3_nt: TGTGCCAGCAGCGTAGACCCGGGAGGGGGTGGCAATGAGCAGTTCTTC; cdr3_aa: CASSVDPGGGGNEQFF
cdr3_length: 16; clone_size: -; v_call: TRBV11-2; j_call: TRBJ1-6; d_call: -; cdr3_nt: TGTGCCAGCACCCTAAGCGGGGAATTCATGAATTCACCCCTCCACTTT; cdr3_aa: CASTLSGEFMNSPLHF
cdr3_length: 14; clone_size: few; v_call: TRBV20-1; j_call: TRBJ1-5; d_call: -; cdr3_nt: TGCAGTGCTGGGGGGGACACCGAGGGTGGGCCCCAGCATTTT; cdr3_aa: CSAGGDTEGGPQHF
cdr3_length: 16; clone_size: -; v_call: TRBV5-6; j_call: TRBJ2-1; d_call: TRBD2; cdr3_nt: TGTGCCAGCAGCTTTCCGGGACTAGCGTGGGACAATGAGCAGTTCTTC; cdr3_aa: CASSFPGLAWDNEQFF
cdr3_length: 14; clone_size: -; v_call: TRBV14; j_call: TRBJ1-1; d_call: TRBD1; cdr3_nt: TGTGCCAGCAGCCGGATAGGGGGCAACACTGAAGCTTTCTTT; cdr3_aa: CASSRIGGNTEAFF
cdr3_length: 15; clone_size: many; v_call: TRBV6-5; j_call: TRBJ2-5; d_call: TRBD1; cdr3_nt: TGTGCCAGCAGTCTAACGGACAGGGCACAAGAGACCCAGTACTTC; cdr3_aa: CASSLTDRAQETQYF
cdr3_length: 15; clone_size: many; v_call: TRBV5-5; j_call: TRBJ2-3; d_call: TRBD2; cdr3_nt: TGTGCCAGCAGCTTGAGGGCGGGGGGCGAAGATACGCAGTATTTT; cdr3_aa: CASSLRAGGEDTQYF
cdr3_length: 14; clone_size: -; v_call: TRBV7-3; j_call: TRBJ2-7; d_call: -; cdr3_nt: TGTGCCAGCAGCTTAGGGGGCAGAAACCACGAGCAGTACTTC; cdr3_aa: CASSLGGRNHEQYF
cdr3_length: 16; clone_size: -; v_call: TRBV5-5; j_call: TRBJ2-5; d_call: -; cdr3_nt: TGTGCCAGCAGCTGGGGGGGCCAGATGTACCAAGAGACCCAGTACTTC; cdr3_aa: CASSWGGQMYQETQYF
cdr3_length: 15; clone_size: many; v_call: TRBV11-2; j_call: TRBJ2-1; d_call: TRBD2; cdr3_nt: TGTGCCAGCAGCCCGGGACTAGCGGGACTGAATGAGCAGTTCTTC; cdr3_aa: CASSPGLAGLNEQFF
cdr3_length: 11; clone_size: many; v_call: TRBV7-2; j_call: TRBJ2-3; d_call: -; cdr3_nt: TGTGCCAGCAGCATCACAGATACGCAGTATTTT; cdr3_aa: CASSITDTQYF
cdr3_length: 13; clone_size: -; v_call: TRBV29-1; j_call: TRBJ1-2; d_call: -; cdr3_nt: TGCAGCGTTGAAGATCCCAGGCACTATGGCTACACCTTC; cdr3_aa: CSVEDPRHYGYTF
cdr3_length: 16; clone_size: many; v_call: TRBV7-9; j_call: TRBJ1-3; d_call: TRBD1; cdr3_nt: TGTGCCAGCAGCTACGAGGAGACAGGGGGTAGAAACACCATATATTTT; cdr3_aa: CASSYEETGGRNTIYF
cdr3_length: 20; clone_size: many; v_call: TRBV10-3; j_call: TRBJ1-5; d_call: -; cdr3_nt: TGTGCCATCAGTGACCCACCTACACCCGACGGAGGGTATAGCAATCAGCCCCAGCATTTT; cdr3_aa: CAISDPPTPDGGYSNQPQHF
cdr3_length: 15; clone_size: many; v_call: TRBV6-5; j_call: TRBJ1-4; d_call: -; cdr3_nt: TGTGCCAGCAGTCCGGGGGGGCTGGAGGGTGAAAAACTGTTTTTT; cdr3_aa: CASSPGGLEGEKLFF
cdr3_length: 11; clone_size: many; v_call: TRBV6-1; j_call: TRBJ2-1; d_call: -; cdr3_nt: TGTGCCAGCGTACTTCTCAGGGAGCAGTTCTTC; cdr3_aa: CASVLLREQFF
cdr3_length: 14; clone_size: -; v_call: TRBV27; j_call: TRBJ1-2; d_call: -; cdr3_nt: TGTGCCAGCAGTTTGGAGCCCCAAAGTGCCGGCTACACCTTC; cdr3_aa: CASSLEPQSAGYTF
cdr3_length: 16; clone_size: -; v_call: TRBV20-1; j_call: TRBJ2-1; d_call: -; cdr3_nt: TGCAGTGCTAAACCGCTACAGTCCCCGTACTACAATGAGCAGTTCTTC; cdr3_aa: CSAKPLQSPYYNEQFF